This T cell receptor (beta chain) was profiled in a study of CD8+ T cells in alopecia areata. Sequencing relied on a cDNA template that was reverse transcribed from extracted RNA. The assay was immunoSEQ multiplex PCR, and TCRdb's table has in-frame clones only and misses some. The data contain about 270,000 clones, 60% of them seen just once; the ten biggest clones take up 0.75% to 0.95%. Germline CDR1 reads PRHDT; CDR2 reads FYEKMQ (reference sequence). V was clipped by 1 base and J by 3 bases, with 10 bases between them. The CDR3 spans 14 residues. Treatment here: oral pan-JAK inhibitor, 5-10 mg twice daily.

The TCR was taken from a human donor with alopecia areata. V and J are TRBV13 and TRBJ2-7; maybe TRBD1 (6 bases). The source material was CD4+ T cells sorted from blood, sampled at week 52, from a patient treated with tofacitinib. The CDR3, as DNA: TGTGCCAGCAGCTTAGTCCGGGACAACTACGAGCAGTACTTC. Translating it yields CASSLVRDNYEQYF.